The text below deals with one T cell receptor (beta chain). Germline V CDR1 and CDR2: SGDLS, YYNGEE. V was clipped by 4 bases and J by 0 bases, with 11 bases between them. The CDR3 extends over 15 amino acids. This entry is derived from a study of T cell changes during pregnancy in multiple sclerosis. Measured with immunoSEQ multiplex PCR; TCRdb has only the in-frame clones, and not every one. Of about 42,000 clones listed, roughly 87% are singletons. This TCR derives from a female donor with multiple sclerosis, enrolled in a pregnancy study. V gene TRBV9 combines with J gene TRBJ2-1; a weak D match, TRBD1 (5 bases). Sample: CD4+ T cells from peripheral blood mononuclear cells, taken after pregnancy. The CDR3: CASSSSGHSYNEQFF. The CDR3 region has the DNA TGTGCCAGCAGCTCATCAGGACACTCCTACAATGAGCAGTTCTTC.